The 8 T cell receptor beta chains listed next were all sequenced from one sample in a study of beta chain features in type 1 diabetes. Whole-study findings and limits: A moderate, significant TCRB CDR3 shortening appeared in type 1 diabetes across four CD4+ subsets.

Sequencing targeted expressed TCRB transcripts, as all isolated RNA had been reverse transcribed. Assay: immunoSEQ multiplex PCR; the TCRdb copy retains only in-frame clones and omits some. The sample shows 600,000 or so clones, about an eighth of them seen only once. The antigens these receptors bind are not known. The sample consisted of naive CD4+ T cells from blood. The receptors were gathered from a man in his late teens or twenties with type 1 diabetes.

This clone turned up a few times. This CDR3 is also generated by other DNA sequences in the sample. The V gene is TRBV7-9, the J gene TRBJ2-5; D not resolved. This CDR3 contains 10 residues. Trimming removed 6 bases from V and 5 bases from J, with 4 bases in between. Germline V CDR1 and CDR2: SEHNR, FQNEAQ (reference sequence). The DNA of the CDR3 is TGTGCCAGCAGTAGGGAGACCCAGTACTTC. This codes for CASSRETQYF. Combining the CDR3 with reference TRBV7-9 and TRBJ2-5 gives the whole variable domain DTGVSQNPRHKITKRGQNVTFRCDPISEHNRLYWYRQTLGQGPEFLTYFQNEAQLEKSRLLSDRFSAERPKGSFSTLEIQRTEQGDSAMYLCASSRETQYFGPGTRLLVL.

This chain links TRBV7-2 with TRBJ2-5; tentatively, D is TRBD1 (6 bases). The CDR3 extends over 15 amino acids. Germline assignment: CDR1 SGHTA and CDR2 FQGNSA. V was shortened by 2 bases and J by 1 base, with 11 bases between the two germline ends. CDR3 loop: CASSLNTGSQETQYF. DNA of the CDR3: TGTGCCAGCAGCTTAAATACAGGGAGCCAAGAGACCCAGTACTTC.

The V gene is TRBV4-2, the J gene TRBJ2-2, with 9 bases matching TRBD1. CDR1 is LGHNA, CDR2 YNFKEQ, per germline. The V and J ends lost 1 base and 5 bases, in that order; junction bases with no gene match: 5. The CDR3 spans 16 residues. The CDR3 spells CASSQAGQGTTGELFF. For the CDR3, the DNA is TGTGCCAGCAGCCAAGCTGGACAGGGGACAACCGGGGAGCTGTTTTTT.

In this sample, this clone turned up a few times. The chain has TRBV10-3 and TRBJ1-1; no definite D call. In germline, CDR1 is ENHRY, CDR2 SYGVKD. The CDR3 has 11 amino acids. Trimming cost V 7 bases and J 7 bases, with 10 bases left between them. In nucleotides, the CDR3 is TGTGCCATCATCATAGAGGGTGAAGCTTTCTTT. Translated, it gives CAIIIEGEAFF.

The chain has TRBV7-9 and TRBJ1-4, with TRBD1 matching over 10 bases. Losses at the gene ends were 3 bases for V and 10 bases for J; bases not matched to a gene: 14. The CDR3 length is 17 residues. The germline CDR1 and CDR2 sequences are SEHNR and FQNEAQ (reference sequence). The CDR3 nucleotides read TGTGCCAGCAGCTTCATGACCGGGACAGGGGAAGGCGGAAAACTGTTTTTT. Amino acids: CASSFMTGTGEGGKLFF.

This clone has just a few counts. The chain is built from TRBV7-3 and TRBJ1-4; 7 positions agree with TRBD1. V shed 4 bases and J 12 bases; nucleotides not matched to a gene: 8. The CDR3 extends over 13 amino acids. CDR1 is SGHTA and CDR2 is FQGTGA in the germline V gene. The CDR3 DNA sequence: TGTGCCAGCAGCTACGACCCCACAGGGGAACTGTTTTTT. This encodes CASSYDPTGELFF.

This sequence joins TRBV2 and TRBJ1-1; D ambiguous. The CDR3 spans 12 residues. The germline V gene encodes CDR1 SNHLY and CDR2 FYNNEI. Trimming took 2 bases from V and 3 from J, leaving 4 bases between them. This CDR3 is CASSEPYTEAFF. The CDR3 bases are TGTGCCAGCAGTGAACCCTACACTGAAGCTTTCTTT.

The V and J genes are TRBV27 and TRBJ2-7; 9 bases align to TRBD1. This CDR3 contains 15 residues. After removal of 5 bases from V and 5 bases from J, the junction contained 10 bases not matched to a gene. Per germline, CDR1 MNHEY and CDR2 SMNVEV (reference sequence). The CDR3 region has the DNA TGTGCCAGCAGTCCCCGCCCGGACAGGGGCGACGAGCAGTACTTC. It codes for CASSPRPDRGDEQYF.